Listed here are 31 T cell receptor beta chains from one sample, sequenced in a study of CD4 T cells in relation to SARS-CoV-2 and coronaviruses. Their antigens are not known. Profiled with immunoSEQ multiplex PCR; TCRdb holds only in-frame clones, not every one. The sample lists under 35,000 clones, about 70% occurring once. The unexposed donors gave CD4+ T cells in about 2011-2018, prior to COVID-19. The cells were cultured for 10 days before CD4+ T cells were isolated. The sequenced material came from CD4+ T cells from PBMCs, cultured in vitro. These receptors were obtained from a human donor in good health.

The chain combines TRBV5-1 with TRBJ2-7; 8 bases are a match to TRBD1. Germline V CDR1 and CDR2: SGHRS, YFSETQ. The CDR3 has 16 residues. Unmatched junction bases numbered 9, after V lost 4 bases and J lost 0 bases. CDR3 sequence reads: CASSIHRGASSYEQYF. In DNA form, the CDR3 reads TGCGCCAGCAGCATCCACAGGGGGGCTAGCTCCTACGAGCAGTACTTC.

This rearrangement joins TRBV7-3 to TRBJ1-2; D is ambiguous. Looked up from germline, CDR1 is SGHTA and CDR2 is FQGTGA. The V end was cut by 5 bases, the J end by 2 bases, with 9 bases between. This CDR3 spans 13 amino acids. The DNA of the CDR3 is TGTGCCAGCAGCCCGGACGGAAACTATGGCTACACCTTC. Translated: CASSPDGNYGYTF.

The rearrangement links TRBV4-2 to TRBJ2-2; the match to TRBD2 covers 9 bases. Germline V gene lookup returns CDR1 LGHNA and CDR2 YNFKEQ. The CDR3 is made up of 16 amino acids. The V and J ends lost 5 bases and 5 bases, in that order; junction bases with no gene match: 9. CDR3 bases: TGTGCCAGCAGCTCCGTGGCGGGAGGGTTAACCGGGGAGCTGTTTTTT. It encodes CASSSVAGGLTGELFF.

The chain couples TRBV30 to TRBJ2-7, with a weak D call TRBD2 (5 bases). Trimming stripped 7 bases from V and 0 bases from J, with 13 bases between. Germline V gene data show CDR1 as GTSNPN and CDR2 as SVGIG (reference sequence). CDR3 length: 13 residues. The CDR3 here is CASAERSSYEQYF. In DNA, the CDR3 is TGTGCCTCAGCGGAAAGGAGCTCCTACGAGCAGTACTTC.

The J gene is TRBJ2-5, the V gene TRBV2; TRBD2 matches at 10 bases. The V gene's germline CDR1 is SNHLY and CDR2 FYNNEI. There are 17 residues in the CDR3. Unmatched junction bases numbered 10, after V lost 1 base and J lost 5 bases. CDR3 sequence (DNA): TGTGCCAGCAGTGAAGGGCCGAGCGGGAGGGCCGGGGAGACCCAGTACTTC. Its protein product is CASSEGPSGRAGETQYF.

This clone was observed once. The rearrangement joins TRBV29-1 to TRBJ2-5; tentative D call: TRBD2 (6 bases). The CDR3 totals 14 residues. The germline gives CDR1 SQVTM, CDR2 ANQGSEA. V was trimmed by 0 bases and J by 1 base, leaving 9 bases between them. CDR3 coding DNA: TGCAGCGTTGAAGATACCGGGGGCCAAGAGACCCAGTACTTC. As protein: CSVEDTGGQETQYF. Variable domain in full (rest from reference TRBV29-1 and TRBJ2-5): SAVISQKPSRDICQRGTSLTIQCQVDSQVTMMFWYRQQPGQSLTLIATANQGSEATYESGFVIDKFPISRPNLTFSTLTVSNMSPEDSSIYLCSVEDTGGQETQYFGPGTRLLVL.

This sequence joins TRBV7-6 and TRBJ2-7; TRBD2 aligns across 10 bases. With V trimmed by 3 bases and J by 7 bases, 18 bases remained unmatched. The length of the CDR3 is 18 residues. Germline V gives CDR1 SGHVS, CDR2 FNYEAQ. As DNA, the CDR3 is TGTGCCAGCAGCTTGGGTCACGGGCTAGCGGGGGCCCAGGGTGAGCAGTACTTC. Its protein product is CASSLGHGLAGAQGEQYF.

V gene TRBV7-9 combines with J gene TRBJ1-4, with D uncertain. V was cut by 8 bases and J by 0 bases, with 19 bases left in between. CDR1 SEHNR and CDR2 FQNEAQ come from the germline V gene (reference sequence). CDR3 length: 17 amino acids. The CDR3 sequence is CASDKGTATATNEKLFF. In DNA, the CDR3 is TGTGCCAGCGATAAAGGCACGGCAACCGCAACTAATGAAAAACTGTTTTTT.

The V call is TRBV4-3, the J call TRBJ1-6; no clear D. The germline V gene has CDR1 LGHNA and CDR2 YSLEER. The V end was cut by 0 bases, the J end by 2 bases, with 8 bases between. CDR3 length equals 16 residues. CDR3 DNA: TGCGCCAGCAGCCAAGATCTGCTGGCCTATAATTCACCCCTCCACTTT. It translates to CASSQDLLAYNSPLHF.

Here the CDR3 reads CASTPSRSDMGAYGYTF. CDR3 DNA sequence: TGTGCCAGTACCCCAAGCAGGTCCGACATGGGGGCCTATGGCTACACCTTC. J is TRBJ1-2 and V is TRBV19; tentatively, D is TRBD1 (6 bases). Per the germline V gene, CDR1 is LNHDA and CDR2 is SQIVND (reference sequence). Trimming stripped 7 bases from V and 4 bases from J, with 25 bases between. The CDR3 loop spans 17 amino acids.

The chain recombines TRBV6-1 with TRBJ2-7; 7 bases are shared with TRBD1. V was pared by 3 bases and J by 2 bases, with 7 bases of the junction left unmatched. Looked up from germline, CDR1 is MNHNS and CDR2 is SASEGT. This CDR3 is 15 amino acids long. The CDR3 protein is CASSDFGQVAYEQYF. For the CDR3, the DNA is TGTGCCAGCAGTGATTTCGGACAGGTTGCCTACGAGCAGTACTTC.

This chain connects TRBV6-5 to TRBJ2-7; 11 nucleotides match TRBD1. This CDR3 region has 15 residues. Germline V gene sequence: CDR1 MNHEY, CDR2 SVGAGI. The V segment lost 2 bases and the J segment 1 base; nucleotides outside the gene matches: 1. The CDR3 here is CASSYGTGGSYEQYF. The CDR3 coding sequence is TGTGCCAGCAGTTACGGGACAGGGGGGTCCTACGAGCAGTACTTC.

The chain uses TRBV5-5 and TRBJ1-2; the D is unclear. V lost 3 bases, J lost 7 bases, and 10 bases lay in between. The germline V gene encodes CDR1 SGHKS and CDR2 YYEKEE (reference sequence). There are 12 residues in the CDR3. The CDR3 bases are TGTGCCAGCAGCTCTATCTTTGGTGGCTACACCTTC. Its translation: CASSSIFGGYTF.

The chain has TRBV4-3 and TRBJ2-1; 7 bases match TRBD1. Germline CDR1 and CDR2: LGHNA and YSLEER. The CDR3 loop spans 15 amino acids. J gave up 0 bases and V 8 bases, and 7 bases lay outside the gene matches. The CDR3 loop is CASGTAQSSYNEQFF. As DNA, the CDR3 is TGCGCCAGCGGGACAGCACAGAGCTCCTACAATGAGCAGTTCTTC.

The chain is built from TRBV5-4 and TRBJ2-7; 9 nucleotides agree with TRBD1. CDR1 SGHNT and CDR2 YYREEE come from the germline V gene (reference sequence). The CDR3 is made up of 16 amino acids. Losses at the gene ends were 1 base for V and 5 bases for J; bases not matched to a gene: 10. The DNA for the CDR3 is TGTGCCAGCAGCTTGTTTTGGGACAGGGTACCGGACGAGCAGTACTTC. Amino acid sequence: CASSLFWDRVPDEQYF.

The rearrangement joins TRBV6-5 to TRBJ1-5; D gene unclear. Trimming took 6 bases from V and 4 from J, leaving 16 bases between them. The germline CDR1 and CDR2 sequences are MNHEY and SVGAGI. The CDR3 covers 15 residues. The CDR3 loop reads CASREFRTQNQPQHF. CDR3 nucleotide sequence: TGTGCCAGCAGGGAGTTCAGGACTCAAAATCAGCCCCAGCATTTT.

The gene calls are TRBV5-6 and TRBJ1-2; weak D call: TRBD1 (5 bases). The CDR3 contains 18 residues. V lost 4 bases and J lost 2, with 24 bases in between. Germline CDR1 and CDR2: SGHDT and YYEEEE. In DNA, the CDR3 is TGTGCCAGCAGCCCCATCACGGGAGGGGCGAGGGCGAACTATGGCTACACCTTC. Residues: CASSPITGGARANYGYTF.

The genes are TRBV7-3 and TRBJ2-1; D ambiguous. V gave up 2 bases and J gave up 3 bases, with 5 bases separating them. The length of the CDR3 is 13 residues. CDR1 is SGHTA, CDR2 FQGTGA, per germline. The CDR3 coding sequence is TGTGCCAGCAGCTTAGGCTACTACAATGAGCAGTTCTTC. It encodes CASSLGYYNEQFF.

J is TRBJ1-1 and V is TRBV18, with D possibly matching TRBD1 (6 bases). Germline loops: CDR1 KGHSH, CDR2 LQKENI. This CDR3 has 14 amino acids. V lost 3 bases and J 7 bases, leaving 15 bases between the germline ends. The DNA of the CDR3 is TGTGCCAGCTCACCTCAGGTATCAGGGGATGAAGCTTTCTTT. Its translation: CASSPQVSGDEAFF.

V usage is TRBV10-3 and J usage is TRBJ2-3; possible D gene TRBD2, 6 bases. CDR1 and CDR2 from the germline V gene are ENHRY and SYGVKD. CDR3 size: 15 residues. Trimming removed 10 bases from V and 2 bases from J, with 19 bases in between. CDR3 DNA: TGTGCCACTCTTCGTGCTAGCGTTGCCACAGATACGCAGTATTTT. Translation gives CATLRASVATDTQYF.

By its share, this clone is medium-sized. This chain links TRBV18 with TRBJ1-1; 7 bases align to TRBD1. CDR1 is KGHSH, CDR2 LQKENI, per germline. CDR3 size: 14 residues. The V gene end was trimmed by 6 bases and the J gene end by 6 bases; junction bases not matched to a gene: 10. The DNA for the CDR3 is TGTGCCAGCTCCCCGGACAGGAAGGTTCCTGAAGCTTTCTTT. The encoded protein is CASSPDRKVPEAFF.

This chain connects TRBV6-5 to TRBJ2-2, with a possible D match to TRBD1 (6 bases). CDR1 and CDR2 from the germline V gene are MNHEY and SVGAGI. The CDR3 sequence is 16 residues long. Deletions cut 0 bases from V and 7 bases from J, with 15 bases between. CDR3 region: CASSYSPDRSGGELFF. The CDR3 bases are TGTGCCAGCAGTTACTCCCCTGACAGGTCCGGCGGGGAGCTGTTTTTT.

The V and J genes are TRBV3-1 (or the pseudogene TRBV3-2) and TRBJ2-1, with 10 bases that match TRBD2. V lost 3 bases to trimming and J lost 6 bases; unmatched junction nucleotides: 8. In germline, CDR1 is LGHDT, CDR2 YNNKEL (reference sequence). This CDR3 spans 16 amino acids. The CDR3 sequence: CASSQIAGLASNEQFF. The DNA of the CDR3 is TGTGCCAGCAGCCAGATTGCGGGACTAGCGTCCAATGAGCAGTTCTTC.

This rearrangement joins TRBV10-3 to TRBJ2-1; 8 bases map to TRBD2. From germline, CDR1 is ENHRY and CDR2 SYGVKD. The CDR3 runs 13 residues. Unmatched junction bases numbered 8, after V lost 7 bases and J lost 9 bases. Here the CDR3 DNA reads TGTGCCATCAACCCGGGACTAGAGAGTGAGCAGTTCTTC. It codes for CAINPGLESEQFF.

This chain links TRBV7-2 with TRBJ1-4; perhaps TRBD1 as D (5 bases). V was pared by 1 base and J by 2 bases, with 8 bases between. CDR3 length equals 15 residues. CDR1 is SGHTA, CDR2 FQGNSA, per germline. CDR3 coding DNA: TGTGCCAGCAGCTTAGGGGGGGGGACTAATGAAAAACTGTTTTTT. Translation gives CASSLGGGTNEKLFF.

The chain has TRBV5-1 and TRBJ1-2, with D possibly matching TRBD1 (5 bases). V dropped 4 bases and J dropped 0 bases, with 19 bases sitting between them. Germline values: CDR1 SGHRS, CDR2 YFSETQ. This CDR3 has 17 residues. The CDR3 DNA is TGCGCCAGCAGCATCATGGCGGGGACTGATTCTAACTATGGCTACACCTTC. Translating gives CASSIMAGTDSNYGYTF.

This clone was detected a few times. The chain combines TRBV25-1 with TRBJ1-2, with D unresolved. Per germline, CDR1 MGHDK and CDR2 SYGVNS. V lost 6 bases and J 4 bases, leaving 9 bases between the germline ends. CDR3 size: 12 residues. The CDR3 sequence is CASRRDGYGYTF. The CDR3 DNA reads TGTGCCAGCAGGAGGGATGGCTATGGCTACACCTTC.

The chain combines TRBV3-1 (or the pseudogene TRBV3-2) with TRBJ2-7, with D tentatively TRBD1 (7 bases). The length of the CDR3 is 15 residues. Germline lookup yields CDR1 LGHDT and CDR2 YNNKEL (reference sequence). Trimming left V 1 base short and J 4 bases short, with 14 bases between. The CDR3, as DNA: TGTGCCAGCAGCCAAGCTACGACAGGGAGGTACGAGCAGTACTTC. Its protein product is CASSQATTGRYEQYF.

This clone was recorded once. The rearrangement uses TRBV6-5 and TRBJ1-1; the D gene is possibly TRBD1 (5 bases). The V gene's germline CDR1 is MNHEY and CDR2 SVGAGI. V shed 4 bases and J shed 3 bases, with 12 bases lying between them. The CDR3 has 14 residues. DNA of the CDR3: TGTGCCAGCAGTTTGACCGGGACGGACACTGAAGCTTTCTTT. This sequence encodes CASSLTGTDTEAFF.

The V call is TRBV9, the J call TRBJ2-1; D unclear. This CDR3 is 15 amino acids long. Looked up from germline, CDR1 is SGDLS and CDR2 is YYNGEE. Trimming removed 0 bases from V and 2 bases from J, with 9 bases in between. The CDR3: CASSVGFPPYNEQFF. The CDR3 bases are TGTGCCAGCAGCGTAGGGTTCCCCCCCTACAATGAGCAGTTCTTC.

This sequence joins TRBV3-1 (or the pseudogene TRBV3-2) and TRBJ2-5; D possibly matches TRBD1 or TRBD2 (5 bases each). Germline CDR1 and CDR2: LGHDT and YNNKEL (reference sequence). V was cut by 2 bases and J by 4 bases, with 17 bases left in between. The CDR3 has 16 residues. The CDR3 DNA reads TGTGCCAGCAGCCAAAGGGGAACGGGGCAGCGAGAGACCCAGTACTTC. It encodes CASSQRGTGQRETQYF.